A selection of T cell receptor beta chains follows, all from one sample in a study of T cell repertoires in cytomegalovirus infection. Via MiXCR, TCRdb re-called the reads, giving one row per CDR3 protein. In the table there are around 260,000 distinct CDR3 sequences, about 25% of which are singletons. The sample consisted of PBMCs. These receptors were obtained from a human donor in good health (CMV status not recorded). Some clones in this sample may be carry-over from other donors' samples. Both conserved end residues are part of each CDR3. D genes are given only for firm matches. Clone size appears in some rows only: once, few, many, or a class for an expanded clone.

CDR3 length: 12
D gene: NA
V gene: TRBV7-9
J gene: TRBJ2-7
clone size: NA
CDR3 protein: CASRHDSYEQYF
CDR3 DNA: TGTGCCAGCAGACACGACAGCTACGAGCAGTACTTC

CDR3 length: 16
D gene: TRBD2
V gene: TRBV20-1
J gene: TRBJ2-7
clone size: NA
CDR3 protein: CSASAASGGHSYEQYF
CDR3 DNA: TGCAGTGCTAGTGCCGCTAGCGGGGGCCACTCCTACGAGCAGTACTTC

CDR3 length: 15
D gene: TRBD2
V gene: TRBV20-1
J gene: TRBJ2-1
clone size: NA
CDR3 protein: CSARRGGGAVNEQFF
CDR3 DNA: TGCAGTGCTAGACGGGGCGGGGGGGCGGTAAATGAGCAGTTCTTC

CDR3 length: 16
D gene: TRBD2
V gene: TRBV10-1
J gene: TRBJ2-1
clone size: NA
CDR3 protein: CASSEPRGSTYNEQFF
CDR3 DNA: TGCGCTAGCAGTGAGCCGCGCGGGAGCACCTACAATGAGCAGTTCTTC

CDR3 length: 15
D gene: NA
V gene: TRBV29-1
J gene: TRBJ2-5
clone size: NA
CDR3 protein: CSVGDSRRGFGTQYF
CDR3 DNA: TGCAGCGTTGGGGACTCGCGCCGTGGGTTTGGGACCCAGTACTTC

CDR3 length: 14
D gene: NA
V gene: TRBV29-1
J gene: TRBJ1-3
clone size: many
CDR3 protein: CSVAWVTTGNTIYF
CDR3 DNA: TGCAGCGTGGCCTGGGTTACTACTGGAAACACCATATATTTT

CDR3 length: 14
D gene: NA
V gene: TRBV7-9
J gene: TRBJ2-1
clone size: NA
CDR3 protein: CASSLDQVYNEQFF
CDR3 DNA: TGTGCCAGCAGCTTAGATCAGGTTTACAATGAGCAGTTCTTC

CDR3 length: 17
D gene: TRBD2
V gene: TRBV6-1
J gene: TRBJ2-5
clone size: NA
CDR3 protein: CASSYSGTFAFKETQYF
CDR3 DNA: TGTGCCAGCAGTTATAGCGGGACTTTTGCCTTTAAAGAGACCCAGTACTTC

CDR3 length: 15
D gene: TRBD1
V gene: TRBV7-2
J gene: TRBJ2-7
clone size: many
CDR3 protein: CASSLEGRGQDEQYF
CDR3 DNA: TGTGCCAGCAGCTTAGAGGGCAGGGGGCAAGACGAGCAGTACTTC

CDR3 length: 18
D gene: TRBD2
V gene: TRBV7-9
J gene: TRBJ2-3
clone size: NA
CDR3 protein: CASSLERLAGLFTDTQYF
CDR3 DNA: TGTGCCAGCAGCTTAGAAAGACTAGCGGGGCTCTTCACAGATACGCAGTATTTT

CDR3 length: 15
D gene: TRBD2
V gene: TRBV19
J gene: TRBJ2-5
clone size: few
CDR3 protein: CASSYRSGGPETQYF
CDR3 DNA: TGTGCCAGTAGCTATCGGAGCGGGGGGCCAGAGACCCAGTACTTC

CDR3 length: 14
D gene: NA
V gene: TRBV9
J gene: TRBJ1-2
clone size: few
CDR3 protein: CASSVGWVAYGYTF
CDR3 DNA: TGTGCCAGCAGCGTAGGTTGGGTAGCCTATGGCTACACCTTC

CDR3 length: 13
D gene: TRBD1
V gene: TRBV20-1
J gene: TRBJ1-1
clone size: NA
CDR3 protein: CSARQGGDTEAFF
CDR3 DNA: TGCAGTGCCAGACAGGGAGGAGACACTGAAGCTTTCTTT

CDR3 length: 14
D gene: NA
V gene: TRBV29-1
J gene: TRBJ1-1
clone size: few
CDR3 protein: CSVPLEGPYTEAFF
CDR3 DNA: TGCAGCGTTCCCCTTGAAGGTCCCTACACTGAAGCTTTCTTT

CDR3 length: 14
D gene: NA
V gene: TRBV19
J gene: TRBJ2-1
clone size: few
CDR3 protein: CASSIGRGTDEQFF
CDR3 DNA: TGTGCCAGTAGTATAGGGAGAGGGACGGATGAGCAGTTCTTC

CDR3 length: 14
D gene: TRBD2
V gene: TRBV29-1
J gene: TRBJ2-3
clone size: NA
CDR3 protein: CSVDREGLGDTQYF
CDR3 DNA: TGCAGCGTTGACCGGGAGGGCCTAGGAGATACGCAGTATTTT

CDR3 length: 14
D gene: TRBD1
V gene: TRBV2
J gene: TRBJ1-5
clone size: few
CDR3 protein: CASSGTGGYQPQHF
CDR3 DNA: TGTGCCAGCAGTGGGACAGGGGGCTATCAGCCCCAGCATTTT

CDR3 length: 14
D gene: TRBD1
V gene: TRBV28
J gene: TRBJ2-5
clone size: NA
CDR3 protein: CASSRDRGLETQYF
CDR3 DNA: TGTGCCAGCAGCCGGGACAGGGGATTGGAGACCCAGTACTTC

CDR3 length: 14
D gene: NA
V gene: TRBV7-2
J gene: TRBJ2-2
clone size: many
CDR3 protein: CASSPHGNTGELFF
CDR3 DNA: TGTGCCAGCAGCCCCCACGGGAACACCGGGGAGCTGTTTTTT

CDR3 length: 14
D gene: NA
V gene: TRBV4-1
J gene: TRBJ1-5
clone size: NA
CDR3 protein: CASSQSGNNQPQHF
CDR3 DNA: TGCGCCAGCAGCCAATCCGGGAACAATCAGCCCCAGCATTTT

CDR3 length: 15
D gene: NA
V gene: TRBV7-3
J gene: TRBJ1-1
clone size: many
CDR3 protein: CASSPRTEGNTEAFF
CDR3 DNA: TGTGCCAGCAGCCCCCGGACAGAAGGAAACACTGAAGCTTTCTTT

CDR3 length: 15
D gene: TRBD2
V gene: TRBV20-1
J gene: TRBJ2-7
clone size: few
CDR3 protein: CSASRGLAGSYEQYF
CDR3 DNA: TGCAGTGCTTCCCGAGGGCTAGCGGGTTCCTACGAGCAGTACTTC